Sequencing of this TCR beta chain was carried out in a study of blood T cell repertoires in COVID-19. Clones were sequenced by immunoSEQ multiplex PCR, and TCRdb holds only the in-frame ones, with some missing. Among approximately 250,000 clones listed, around 83% were seen once. This CDR3 region has 11 residues. Trimming left V 5 bases short and J 4 bases short, with 7 bases between. Germline V gene data show CDR1 as DFQATT and CDR2 as SNEGSKA (reference sequence). Sequences were obtained from peripheral blood. The chain uses TRBV20-1 and TRBJ2-3; D remains ambiguous. The source of this sequence is a man aged 35 to 55 with acute or convalescent COVID-19. The CDR3 sequence: CSAELADTQYF. The DNA of the CDR3 is TGCAGTGCTGAACTGGCAGATACGCAGTATTTT.